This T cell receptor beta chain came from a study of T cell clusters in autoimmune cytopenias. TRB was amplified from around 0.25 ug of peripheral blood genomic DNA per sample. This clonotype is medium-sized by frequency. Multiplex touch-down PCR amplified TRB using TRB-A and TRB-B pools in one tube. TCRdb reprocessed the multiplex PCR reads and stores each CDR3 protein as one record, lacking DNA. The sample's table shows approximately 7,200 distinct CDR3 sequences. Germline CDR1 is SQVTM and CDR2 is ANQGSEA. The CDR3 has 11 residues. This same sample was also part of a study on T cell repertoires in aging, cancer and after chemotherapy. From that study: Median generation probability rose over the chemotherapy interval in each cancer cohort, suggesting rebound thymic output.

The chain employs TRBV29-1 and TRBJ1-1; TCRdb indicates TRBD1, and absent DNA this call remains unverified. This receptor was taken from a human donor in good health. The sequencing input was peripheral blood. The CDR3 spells CSVRGTGEAFF.